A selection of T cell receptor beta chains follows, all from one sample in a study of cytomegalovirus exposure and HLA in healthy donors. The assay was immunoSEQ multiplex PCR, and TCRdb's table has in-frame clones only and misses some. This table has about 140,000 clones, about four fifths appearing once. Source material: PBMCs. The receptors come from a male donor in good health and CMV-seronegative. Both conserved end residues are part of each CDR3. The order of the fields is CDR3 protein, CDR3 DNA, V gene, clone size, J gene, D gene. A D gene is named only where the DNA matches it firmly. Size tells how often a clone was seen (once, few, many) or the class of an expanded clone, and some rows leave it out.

CASSPLQGQPQHF TGTGCCAGCAGCCCCCTGCAGGGTCAGCCCCAGCATTTT TRBV7-2 NA TRBJ1-5 NA
CASSQSRGGISYNEQFF TGTGCCAGCAGTCAGAGTCGTGGCGGCATATCCTACAATGAGCAGTTCTTC TRBV2 NA TRBJ2-1 NA
CASSLSRLAGVGTGELFF TGTGCCAGCAGTTTATCGAGGCTAGCGGGAGTGGGCACCGGGGAGCTGTTTTTT TRBV27 once TRBJ2-2 TRBD2
CASSFDGDQPQHF TGTGCCAGCAGCTTCGACGGGGATCAGCCCCAGCATTTT TRBV7-9 once TRBJ1-5 NA
CASSDRGLGYEQYF TGTGCCAGCAGTGACCGAGGGTTGGGGTACGAGCAGTACTTC TRBV25-1 NA TRBJ2-7 NA
CARSGTPYYNEQFF TGTGCCAGATCCGGGACACCTTACTACAATGAGCAGTTCTTC TRBV2 NA TRBJ2-1 NA
CASSWLASSSNEQFF TGTGCCAGCAGCTGGCTAGCGAGCAGCTCCAATGAGCAGTTCTTC TRBV5-4 NA TRBJ2-1 NA
CASSLVPGGYNSPLHF TGTGCCAGCAGCTTGGTACCAGGGGGCTATAATTCACCCCTCCACTTT TRBV5-6 NA TRBJ1-6 TRBD1
CASSSQQYF TGTGCCAGCAGCTCCCAGCAGTATTTT TRBV7-2 NA TRBJ2-3 NA
CASSRREGGYGELFF TGTGCCAGCAGCCGCCGAGAGGGAGGGTACGGGGAGCTGTTTTTT TRBV7-2 NA TRBJ2-2 TRBD2
CASSLGQGGKTQYF TGTGCCAGCAGCTTAGGACAGGGGGGAAAGACCCAGTACTTC TRBV7-2 NA TRBJ2-5 TRBD1
CASSVQLWEETQYF TGTGCCAGCAGCGTCCAACTCTGGGAGGAGACCCAGTACTTC TRBV7-6 NA TRBJ2-5 NA
CAWSVTSGEGLHNEQFF TGTGCCTGGAGTGTAACCTCCGGGGAGGGACTTCACAATGAGCAGTTCTTC TRBV30 NA TRBJ2-1 TRBD2